The 30 T cell receptor beta chains below were found in one sample sequenced in a study of blood T cell repertoires in COVID-19. The protocol was immunoSEQ multiplex PCR, while the TCRdb copy is restricted to in-frame clones and leaves out a portion. The sample includes approximately 210,000 clones, about 90% of them seen just once. The sample consisted of PBMCs or T cells enriched from blood (not recorded which). Receptors were obtained from a woman aged 50 to 60 with acute COVID-19.

This clone was seen just once. The chain combines TRBV18 with TRBJ1-1, with 8 bases identical to TRBD1. This CDR3 is 14 amino acids long. The V segment lost 6 bases and the J segment 0 bases; nucleotides outside the gene matches: 3. Germline CDR1 is KGHSH and CDR2 is LQKENI. CDR3 region: CASSQGALNTEAFF. CDR3 DNA: TGTGCCAGCTCTCAGGGGGCTTTGAACACTGAAGCTTTCTTT. The complete variable domain, with remaining parts taken from reference TRBV18 and TRBJ1-1, reads NAGVMQNPRHLVRRRGQEARLRCSPMKGHSHVYWYRQLPEEGLKFMVYLQKENIIDESGMPKERFSAEFPKEGPSILRIQQVVRGDSAAYFCASSQGALNTEAFFGQGTRLTVV.

J is TRBJ2-7 and V is TRBV7-9; D ambiguous. CDR3 size: 13 residues. Germline assignment: CDR1 SEHNR and CDR2 FQNEAQ (reference sequence). V lost 3 bases, J lost 1 base, and 7 bases lay in between. As DNA, the CDR3 is TGTGCCAGCAGCTTGTACACATCCTACGAGCAGTACTTC. It encodes CASSLYTSYEQYF.

This chain connects TRBV6-2 or TRBV6-3 to TRBJ1-2, with no clear D. CDR1 is MNHEY, CDR2 SVGEGT, per germline. V lost 2 bases to trimming and J lost 7 bases, with 20 bases between them. This CDR3 spans 16 amino acids. The CDR3 DNA reads TGTGCCAGCAGTTACGGTTATTTAAGGAAGGCGGGTGGCTACACCTTC. This sequence encodes CASSYGYLRKAGGYTF.

The J gene is TRBJ2-2, the V gene TRBV5-1, with 11 bases identical to TRBD1. The V gene's germline CDR1 is SGHRS and CDR2 YFSETQ. The ends lost 4 bases at V and 4 bases at J; junction bases unmatched: 3. The CDR3 contains 15 residues. The CDR3 spells CASSEGTGGTGELFF. The CDR3 DNA follows: TGCGCCAGCAGCGAGGGGACAGGGGGCACCGGGGAGCTGTTTTTT.

The gene calls are TRBV7-8 and TRBJ1-1, with D unresolved. This CDR3 spans 14 amino acids. Germline CDR1 SGHVS, CDR2 FQNEAQ. V gave up 5 bases and J gave up 1 base, with 11 bases separating them. The CDR3 DNA sequence: TGTGCCAGCAGCCCCAGTCCAAGGAACACTGAAGCTTTCTTT. Amino acids: CASSPSPRNTEAFF. Using reference TRBV7-8 and TRBJ1-1 for the parts outside the CDR3, the full variable domain is GAGVSQSPRYKVAKRGQDVALRCDPISGHVSLFWYQQALGQGPEFLTYFQNEAQLDKSGLPSDRFFAERPEGSVSTLKIQRTQQEDSAVYLCASSPSPRNTEAFFGQGTRLTVV.

The gene calls are TRBV19 and TRBJ2-3; TRBD2 is a possible D gene (7 bases). The V end was cut by 7 bases, the J end by 7 bases, with 27 bases between. CDR1 is LNHDA and CDR2 is SQIVND in the germline V gene (reference sequence). This CDR3 comprises 17 residues. The CDR3 loop reads CASNPQRGGPGLYTQYF. In DNA form, the CDR3 reads TGTGCCAGTAACCCCCAGAGGGGGGGCCCCGGGTTGTATACGCAGTATTTT.

The chain carries TRBV6-5 and TRBJ2-5; 9 bases fit TRBD1. Germline V gene data show CDR1 as MNHEY and CDR2 as SVGAGI. The CDR3 totals 13 residues. Unmatched junction bases numbered 5, after V lost 5 bases and J lost 7 bases. The CDR3 loop reads CASSTGGAGTQYF. CDR3 DNA: TGTGCCAGCAGTACAGGGGGCGCTGGGACCCAGTACTTC.

The chain employs TRBV30 and TRBJ2-5, with D possibly TRBD2 on 5 matching bases. The germline V gene encodes CDR1 GTSNPN and CDR2 SVGIG (reference sequence). The CDR3 runs to 14 residues. V was trimmed by 4 bases and J by 5 bases, leaving 17 bases between them. The DNA of the CDR3 is TGTGCCTGGACCTTGCCGGGTTCGGGGGAGACCCAGTACTTC. Its translation is CAWTLPGSGETQYF.

The chain employs TRBV29-1 and TRBJ2-7; 10 bases align to TRBD2. The CDR3 runs to 15 residues. V lost 4 bases and J lost 0; bases outside the gene matches: 6. Germline V gene data show CDR1 as SQVTM and CDR2 as ANQGSEA. The CDR3 sequence is CSVAGLAGVSYEQYF. The CDR3 nucleotides read TGCAGCGTTGCAGGCCTAGCGGGAGTCTCCTACGAGCAGTACTTC.

V gene TRBV19 combines with J gene TRBJ2-7, with 8 bases matching TRBD1. The CDR3 spans 13 residues. The V gene end was trimmed by 9 bases and the J gene end by 3 bases; junction bases not matched to a gene: 7. CDR1 LNHDA and CDR2 SQIVND come from the germline V gene (reference sequence). The CDR3 here is CASSFDRGYEQYF. In DNA, the CDR3 is TGTGCCAGCTCTTTTGACAGGGGCTACGAGCAGTACTTC.

This clone occurred once. This chain joins TRBV7-8 and TRBJ1-2, with TRBD1 matching 7 bases. Germline assignment: CDR1 SGHVS and CDR2 FQNEAQ. V shed 5 bases, J shed 3 bases, and the junction held 18 bases outside the gene matches. This CDR3 region has 18 residues. This CDR3 reads CASSPAQGRPRSDYGYTF. CDR3 in DNA: TGTGCCAGCAGCCCGGCACAGGGGCGCCCGAGATCTGACTATGGCTACACCTTC.

This clone appeared a single time. The J gene is TRBJ2-7, the V gene TRBV5-4, with 8 bases that match TRBD1. Germline V CDR1 and CDR2: SGHNT, YYREEE (reference sequence). The CDR3 runs to 13 residues. Trimming removed 2 bases from V and 6 bases from J; junction bases left unmatched: 4. CDR3 loop: CASSFFTGGEQYF. The CDR3 region has the DNA TGTGCCAGCAGCTTTTTCACAGGGGGCGAGCAGTACTTC.

CDR3 sequence: CAISGTGSGYEQYF. CDR3 DNA sequence: TGTGCCATCAGTGGGACAGGGTCTGGCTACGAGCAGTACTTC. The chain uses TRBV10-3 and TRBJ2-7; 8 nucleotides line up with TRBD1. J gave up 3 bases and V 4 bases, and 5 bases lay outside the gene matches. Germline V lookup: CDR1 ENHRY, CDR2 SYGVKD. CDR3 length: 14 residues.

The V gene is TRBV3-1 (or the pseudogene TRBV3-2), the J gene TRBJ1-1; D remains ambiguous. CDR1 LGHDT and CDR2 YNNKEL come from the germline V gene (reference sequence). The CDR3 extends over 13 amino acids. With 0 bases removed from V and 11 bases from J, the gap between germline ends came to 13 bases. The CDR3 sequence: CASSQENEPTAFF. CDR3 bases: TGTGCCAGCAGCCAAGAGAACGAGCCAACGGCTTTCTTT.

The chain combines TRBV15 with TRBJ1-5, with D possibly being TRBD1 (5 bases). CDR3 length: 18 amino acids. Trimming took 2 bases from V and 6 from J, leaving 23 bases between them. Germline loops: CDR1 LNHNV, CDR2 YYDKDF (reference sequence). The CDR3 nucleotides read TGTGCCACCAGCAGATACGGCGGAGGGGCAGAAGGCGGTCAGCCCCAGCATTTT. This translates into CATSRYGGGAEGGQPQHF. Supplemented by reference TRBV15 and TRBJ1-5, the full variable domain reads DAMVIQNPRYQVTQFGKPVTLSCSQTLNHNVMYWYQQKSSQAPKLLFHYYDKDFNNEADTPDNFQSRRPNTSFCFLDIRSPGLGDTAMYLCATSRYGGGAEGGQPQHFGDGTRLSIL.

This chain joins TRBV28 and TRBJ2-7; maybe TRBD1 (5 bases). The germline V gene has CDR1 MDHEN and CDR2 SYDVKM. This CDR3 is built from 13 residues. Trimming took off 5 bases at V and 2 bases at J, with 10 bases between the two ends. CDR3 in DNA: TGTGCCAGCAGTGGCAGGGTAGCCTACGAGCAGTACTTC. Translated: CASSGRVAYEQYF.

CDR3 sequence (DNA): TGCGCCAGCAGCCAAGAAGTTAGGAGGGAAATAAACACCATATATTTT. It encodes CASSQEVRREINTIYF. The rearrangement joins TRBV4-1 to TRBJ1-3; D ambiguous. The germline CDR1 and CDR2 sequences are MGHRA and YSYEKL. The V end lost 0 bases, the J end lost 6 bases, and 15 bases lay between the germline ends. The CDR3 totals 16 residues.

V is TRBV24-1 and J is TRBJ2-1, with 14 bases fitting TRBD2. V was pared by 5 bases and J by 9 bases, with 5 bases of the junction left unmatched. The germline V gene encodes CDR1 KGHDR and CDR2 SFDVKD. The CDR3 loop spans 15 amino acids. The CDR3 DNA reads as TGTGCCACCAGTGCCCTGGGACTAGCGGGAGCTGAGCAGTTCTTC. Amino acids: CATSALGLAGAEQFF.

The chain joins TRBV19 to TRBJ1-6, with 9 bases that match TRBD1. The germline V gene has CDR1 LNHDA and CDR2 SQIVND (reference sequence). This CDR3 contains 16 residues. V shed 3 bases, J shed 8 bases, and the junction held 8 bases outside the gene matches. CDR3 sequence (DNA): TGTGCCAGTAGTATCATACAGGGGGCGGCAGATTCACCCCTCCACTTT. This sequence encodes CASSIIQGAADSPLHF.

This clone was seen just once. This sequence joins TRBV5-1 and TRBJ1-6, with D perhaps TRBD1 (5 bases). Germline V CDR1 and CDR2: SGHRS, YFSETQ. This CDR3 spans 15 amino acids. Deletions cut 0 bases from V and 10 bases from J, with 14 bases between. The CDR3 is CASSLEGAEGSPLHF. In DNA form, the CDR3 reads TGCGCCAGCAGCTTGGAAGGGGCGGAAGGGTCACCCCTCCACTTT.

The chain carries TRBV16 and TRBJ2-1; TRBD1 agrees at 7 bases. The junction had 9 bases not matched to a gene; V was cut back by 2 bases and J by 2 bases. This CDR3 has 17 amino acids. CDR1 and CDR2 from the germline V gene are KGHSY and FQNENV. The CDR3 DNA follows: TGTGCCAGCAGCCAAACCTTTTACAGGGGTCCCTACAATGAGCAGTTCTTC. The encoded protein is CASSQTFYRGPYNEQFF. The entire variable domain, with the rest obtained from reference TRBV16 and TRBJ2-1, is as follows: GEEVAQTPKHLVRGEGQKAKLYCAPIKGHSYVFWYQQVLKNEFKFLISFQNENVFDETGMPKERFSAKCLPNSPCSLEIQATKLEDSAVYFCASSQTFYRGPYNEQFFGPGTRLTVL.

This clone was seen just once. The chain has TRBV5-4 and TRBJ2-1, with 9 bases aligning to TRBD2. The V gene end was trimmed by 5 bases and the J gene end by 5 bases; junction bases not matched to a gene: 8. Germline V gives CDR1 SGHNT, CDR2 YYREEE (reference sequence). The CDR3 is 15 residues long. In DNA, the CDR3 is TGTGCCAGCAGTTTAGCGGGAGTTTTTCACAATGAGCAGTTCTTC. Translating it yields CASSLAGVFHNEQFF.

This clone has a single count. The rearrangement joins TRBV3-1 (or the pseudogene TRBV3-2) to TRBJ2-7; 8 nucleotides agree with TRBD2. V lost 4 bases to trimming and J lost 6 bases; unmatched junction nucleotides: 8. Germline loops: CDR1 LGHDT, CDR2 YNNKEL (reference sequence). CDR3 length: 14 amino acids. DNA for the CDR3: TGTGCCAGCAGCCTATCAGCGGGAGCCGCCGAGCAGTACTTC. Its protein product is CASSLSAGAAEQYF.

This clone was counted only a few times. The chain is built from TRBV2 and TRBJ1-2; D gene ambiguous. The CDR3 runs to 11 residues. The germline CDR1 and CDR2 sequences are SNHLY and FYNNEI. The V and J ends lost 8 bases and 5 bases respectively, with 9 bases between them. The CDR3 coding sequence is TGTGCCAGCCCGGCGGGGTATGGCTACACCTTC. Its translation: CASPAGYGYTF.

The rearrangement uses TRBV5-1 and TRBJ2-5; 11 bases are a match to TRBD1. Germline values: CDR1 SGHRS, CDR2 YFSETQ. This CDR3 comprises 16 residues. Trimming took 4 bases from V and 4 from J; bases not matched to a gene: 9. In DNA, the CDR3 is TGCGCCAGCAGCGGAGCCCCGGGACAGGGGGGAGAGACCCAGTACTTC. This translates into CASSGAPGQGGETQYF.

The V call is TRBV15, the J call TRBJ2-5, with 12 positions matching TRBD2. Germline CDR1 and CDR2: LNHNV and YYDKDF (reference sequence). After removal of 1 base from V and 4 bases from J, the junction contained 1 base not matched to a gene. The CDR3 contains 15 residues. Here the CDR3 reads CATSRAGLAGETQYF. CDR3 DNA sequence: TGTGCCACCAGCAGAGCGGGACTAGCGGGAGAGACCCAGTACTTC.

V usage is TRBV27 and J usage is TRBJ1-3, with D uncertain. V shed 2 bases and J shed 2 bases, with 10 bases lying between them. Per germline, CDR1 MNHEY and CDR2 SMNVEV (reference sequence). This CDR3 has 15 amino acids. The CDR3 spells CASSLNRGTGNTIYF. DNA of the CDR3: TGTGCCAGCAGTTTAAACCGGGGTACTGGAAACACCATATATTTT.

The rearrangement links TRBV7-2 to TRBJ1-2; 10 nucleotides align to TRBD1. With 2 bases clipped from V and 5 bases from J, the junction kept 5 bases outside the gene matches. There are 15 residues in the CDR3. Germline V gene data show CDR1 as SGHTA and CDR2 as FQGNSA. CDR3 sequence reads: CASSLRTGGRYGYTF. Here the CDR3 DNA reads TGTGCCAGCAGCTTACGGACAGGGGGTCGGTATGGCTACACCTTC.

The V call is TRBV7-9, the J call TRBJ2-7, with 7 bases fitting TRBD2. This CDR3 contains 15 residues. CDR1 and CDR2 (germline): SEHNR, FQNEAQ (reference sequence). Trimming took 2 bases from V and 4 from J; bases not matched to a gene: 8. This chain's CDR3 is CASSLLGEGWYEQYF. The CDR3 DNA sequence: TGTGCCAGCAGCTTATTGGGGGAGGGTTGGTACGAGCAGTACTTC.

The genes are TRBV6-5 and TRBJ1-1; maybe TRBD1 (5 bases). V was trimmed by 6 bases and J by 4 bases, leaving 18 bases between them. Germline V lookup: CDR1 MNHEY, CDR2 SVGAGI. CDR3 length equals 15 residues. The CDR3 region is CASSLSRGWATEAFF. The CDR3 region has the DNA TGTGCCAGCAGCCTTAGTCGGGGGTGGGCCACTGAAGCTTTCTTT.